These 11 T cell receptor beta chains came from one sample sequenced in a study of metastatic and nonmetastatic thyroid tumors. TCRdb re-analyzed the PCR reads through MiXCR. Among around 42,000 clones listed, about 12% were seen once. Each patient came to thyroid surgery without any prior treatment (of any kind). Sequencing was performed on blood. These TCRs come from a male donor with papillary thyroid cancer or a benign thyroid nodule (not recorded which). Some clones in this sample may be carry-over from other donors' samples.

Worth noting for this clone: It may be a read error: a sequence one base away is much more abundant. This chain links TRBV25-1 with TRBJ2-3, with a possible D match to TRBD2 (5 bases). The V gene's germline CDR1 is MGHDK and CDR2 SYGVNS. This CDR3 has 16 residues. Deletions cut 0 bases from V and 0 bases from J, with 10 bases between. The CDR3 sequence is CASSEYVRASTDTQYF. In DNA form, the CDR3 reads TGTGCCAGCAGTGAATATGTGCGGGCTAGCACAGATACGCAGTATTTT.

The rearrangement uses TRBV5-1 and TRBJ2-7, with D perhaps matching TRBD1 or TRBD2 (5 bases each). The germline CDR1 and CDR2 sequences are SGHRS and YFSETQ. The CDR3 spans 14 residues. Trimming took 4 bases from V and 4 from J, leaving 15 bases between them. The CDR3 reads CASSDQGTPYEQYF. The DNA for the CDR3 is TGCGCCAGCAGCGACCAAGGGACCCCTTACGAGCAGTACTTC. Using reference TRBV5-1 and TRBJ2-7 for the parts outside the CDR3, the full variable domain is KAGVTQTPRYLIKTRGQQVTLSCSPISGHRSVSWYQQTPGQGLQFLFEYFSETQRNKGNFPGRFSGRQFSNSRSEMNVSTLELGDSALYLCASSDQGTPYEQYFGPGTRLTVT.

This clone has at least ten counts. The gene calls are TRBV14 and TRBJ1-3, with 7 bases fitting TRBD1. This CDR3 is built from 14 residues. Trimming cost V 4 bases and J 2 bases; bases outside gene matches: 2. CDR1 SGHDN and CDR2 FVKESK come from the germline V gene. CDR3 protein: CASSRQGPGNTIYF. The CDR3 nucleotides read TGTGCCAGCAGCCGACAGGGTCCTGGAAACACCATATATTTT.

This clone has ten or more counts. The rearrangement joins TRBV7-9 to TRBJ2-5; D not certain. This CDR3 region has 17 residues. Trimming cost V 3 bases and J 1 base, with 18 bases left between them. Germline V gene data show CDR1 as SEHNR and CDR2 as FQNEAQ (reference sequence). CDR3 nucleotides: TGTGCCAGCAGCTTGTGTTGCGTAGTGGCGAGCCAAGAGACCCAGTACTTC. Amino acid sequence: CASSLCCVVASQETQYF.

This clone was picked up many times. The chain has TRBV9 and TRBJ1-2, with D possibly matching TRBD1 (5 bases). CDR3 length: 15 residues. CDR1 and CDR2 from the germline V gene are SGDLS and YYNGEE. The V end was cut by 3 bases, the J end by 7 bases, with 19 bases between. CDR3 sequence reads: CASSALGQSNSGYTF. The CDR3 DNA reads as TGTGCCAGCAGCGCGCTGGGGCAGTCCAATAGTGGCTACACCTTC.

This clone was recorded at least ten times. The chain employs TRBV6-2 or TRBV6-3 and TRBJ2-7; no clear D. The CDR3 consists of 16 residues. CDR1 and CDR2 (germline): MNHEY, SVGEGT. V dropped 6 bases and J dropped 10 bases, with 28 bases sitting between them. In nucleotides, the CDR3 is TGTGCCAGCAGCCGGCCCGGGCCCTTTATGGGGTTTCGACAGTACTTC. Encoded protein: CASSRPGPFMGFRQYF.

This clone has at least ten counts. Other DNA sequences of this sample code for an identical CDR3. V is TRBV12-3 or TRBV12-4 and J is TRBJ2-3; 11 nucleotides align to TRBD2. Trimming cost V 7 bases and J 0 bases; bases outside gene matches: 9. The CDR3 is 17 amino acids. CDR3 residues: CASTVDRTSGSTDTQYF. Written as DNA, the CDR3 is TGTGCCAGCACCGTCGACAGGACTAGCGGGAGCACAGATACGCAGTATTTT.

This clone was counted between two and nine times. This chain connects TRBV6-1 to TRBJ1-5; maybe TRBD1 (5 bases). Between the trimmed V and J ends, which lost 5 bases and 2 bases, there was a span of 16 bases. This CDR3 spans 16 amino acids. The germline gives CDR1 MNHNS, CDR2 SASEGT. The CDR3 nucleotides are TGTGCCAGCAGTCCCCAGGGTTCGGTGGGCAATCAGCCCCAGCATTTT. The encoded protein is CASSPQGSVGNQPQHF.

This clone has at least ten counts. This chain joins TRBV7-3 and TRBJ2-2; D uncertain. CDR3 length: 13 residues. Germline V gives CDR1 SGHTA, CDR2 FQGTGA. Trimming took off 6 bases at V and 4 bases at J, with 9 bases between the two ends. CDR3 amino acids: CASRSDSTGELFF. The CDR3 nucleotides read TGTGCCAGCAGATCCGACTCCACCGGGGAGCTGTTTTTT. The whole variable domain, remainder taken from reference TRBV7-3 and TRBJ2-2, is GAGVSQTPSNKVTEKGKYVELRCDPISGHTALYWYRQSLGQGPEFLIYFQGTGAADDSGLPNDRFFAVRPEGSVSTLKIQRTERGDSAVYLCASRSDSTGELFFGEGSRLTVL.

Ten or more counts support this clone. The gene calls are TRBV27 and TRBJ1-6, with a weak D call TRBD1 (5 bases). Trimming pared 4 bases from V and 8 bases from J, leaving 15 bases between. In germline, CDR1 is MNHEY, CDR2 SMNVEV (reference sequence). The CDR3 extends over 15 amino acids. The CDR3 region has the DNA TGTGCCAGCAGTTCCCTCATGGGAGGGGATTCACCCCTCCACTTT. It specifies CASSSLMGGDSPLHF.

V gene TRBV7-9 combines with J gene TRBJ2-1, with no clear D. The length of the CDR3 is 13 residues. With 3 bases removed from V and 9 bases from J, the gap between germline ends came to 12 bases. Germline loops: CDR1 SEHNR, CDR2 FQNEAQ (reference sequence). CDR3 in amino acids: CASSFSGSGEQFF. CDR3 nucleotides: TGTGCCAGCAGCTTTTCCGGGTCAGGTGAGCAGTTCTTC.